The source of this TCR beta chain is a study of T cells in narcolepsy. Remarks on this clone: Its specificity is unknown.

The germline V gene has CDR1 SGHRS and CDR2 YFSETQ. V was trimmed by 4 bases and J by 9 bases, leaving 17 bases between them. This CDR3 is built from 14 residues. Assay: immunoSEQ multiplex PCR; the TCRdb copy retains only in-frame clones and omits some. Of about 25,000 clones in the sample, roughly 83% are singletons; the top ten hold approximately 0.69%. Regarding the study as a whole: Autoreactive clonotypes reportedly recurred in blood of same and different patients, not controls.

The receptor comes from a human donor with narcolepsy. Sequencing was carried out using CD45RA- memory CD4+ T cells from PBMCs. V and J are TRBV5-1 and TRBJ1-5, with D possibly TRBD1 on 6 matching bases. The CDR3 sequence is CASSPEGGAGPQHF. The CDR3 DNA is TGCGCCAGCAGCCCGGAGGGGGGCGCCGGGCCCCAGCATTTT.